This entry describes one T cell receptor (beta chain). The specificity of this receptor is unknown. No much larger clonotype is one base removed from it; base qualities were not supplied. Library preparation was by PCR. The instrument given in TCRdb is Illumina HiSeq 2500. TCR library preparation used molecular barcoding, with unique molecular identifiers applied to normalize quantification of the TCRbeta repertoire. TCRdb reran the public reads through fastp at Q25 and MiXCR, keeping productive beta chains. Each CDR3 protein gets just one entry, which takes the most common genes and DNA from the rows behind it. The sample profile shows some 300,000 distinct CDR3 sequences; almost 8% of them were found once. Of the sample, around 9.8% is held by the ten largest clones. Per the publication, the treatment or condition label means: allogeneic hematopoietic cell transplantation with graft depleted of TCRalphabeta T cells and CD19 B cells. The transplant recipients were children given TCRalphabeta/CD19-depleted allogeneic hematopoietic cell grafts.

At the junction V is shortened by 4 bases and J by 4 bases; bases outside the gene matches: 3. Measured from the cysteine to the phenylalanine, the CDR3 is 16 residues long. CDR3 DNA only is kept here, 48 bases in frame from base 1. The germline V gene yields SGHRS for CDR1 and YFSETQ for CDR2. The sample comes from a study of T-cell reconstitution after alpha-beta-depleted transplantation in children (dated by TCRdb to 2016 to 2017). Study-wide context: Using TCR repertoire profiling, the study followed T-cell immune reconstitution in a quantitative way in children after TCRalphabeta/CD19-depleted allogeneic hematopoietic cell transplantation. The paper's findings and limits, for the study overall: In some patients, the high TCRbeta diversity seen at day 60 was put down to recipient T cells and intrathymic progenitors that had survived conditioning. The frequencies of hyperexpanded clones fell over the following months, and after one year, T-cell counts and TCRbeta diversity were mostly attributed to newly produced T cells. The apparently early recovery of alphabetaT-cell counts about two months after transplant reportedly depended on only several hundred rapidly expanded clones that came from non-depleted graft cells.

The V and J segments used are TRBV5-1 and TRBJ2-2, with 14 junctional bases fitting TRBD2. Here the sequenced sample was peripheral blood, taken 360 days after TCRalphabeta/CD19-depleted stem cell transplant. The TCR originated in a female patient aged 2 to 10 who had a stem cell transplant for Fanconi anemia, so the T cells may come from the graft donor. The CDR3 amino acid sequence is: CASSPGTSGGTGELFF. The sequenced DNA is TGCGCCAGCAGCCCTGGGACTAGCGGGGGCACCGGGGAGCTGTTTTTT.